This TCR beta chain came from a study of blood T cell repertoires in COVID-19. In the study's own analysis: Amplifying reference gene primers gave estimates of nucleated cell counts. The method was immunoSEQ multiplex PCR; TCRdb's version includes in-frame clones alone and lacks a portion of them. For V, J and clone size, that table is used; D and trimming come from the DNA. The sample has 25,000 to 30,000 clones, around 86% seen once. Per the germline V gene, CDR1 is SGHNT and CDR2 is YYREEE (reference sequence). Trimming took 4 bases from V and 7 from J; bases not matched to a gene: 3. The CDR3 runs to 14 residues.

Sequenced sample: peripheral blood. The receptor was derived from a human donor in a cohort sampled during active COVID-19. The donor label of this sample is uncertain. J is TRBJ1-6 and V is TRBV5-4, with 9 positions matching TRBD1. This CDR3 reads CASSVDRGNSPLHF. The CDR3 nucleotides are TGTGCCAGCAGCGTGGACAGGGGAAATTCACCCCTCCACTTT.